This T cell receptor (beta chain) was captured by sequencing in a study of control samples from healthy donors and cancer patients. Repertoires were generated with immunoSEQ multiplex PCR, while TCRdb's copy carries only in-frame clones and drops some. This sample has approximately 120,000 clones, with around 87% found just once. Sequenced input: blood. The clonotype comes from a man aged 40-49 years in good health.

The CDR3 is CASSRQATSKRETQYF. CDR3 DNA: TGTGCCAGCAGCCGACAGGCTACTAGCAAGAGAGAGACCCAGTACTTC. The chain couples TRBV5-6 to TRBJ2-5, with D tentatively TRBD1 or TRBD2 (6 bases each). The CDR3 length is 16 residues. CDR1 is SGHDT and CDR2 is YYEEEE in the germline V gene. V lost 4 bases and J 4 bases, leaving 20 bases between the germline ends. Filled out from reference TRBV5-6 and TRBJ2-5, the complete variable domain reads DAGVTQSPTHLIKTRGQQVTLRCSPKSGHDTVSWYQQALGQGPQFIFQYYEEEERQRGNFPDRFSGHQFPNYSSELNVNALLLGDSALYLCASSRQATSKRETQYFGPGTRLLVL.